Presented here are 12 T cell receptor beta chains from one specimen sequenced in a study of cytomegalovirus exposure and HLA in healthy donors. PCR was performed using 60 Vbeta and 13 Jbeta primers. Sequenced by immunoSEQ multiplex PCR; TCRdb stores in-frame clones only, minus some. The table has 100,000 to 150,000 clones, around 73% seen once; the top ten hold 1.4% to 1.5%. The sample taken for sequencing was PBMCs. These receptors were taken from a female donor in good health and CMV-seronegative.

The CDR3 DNA follows: TGTGCCAGCAGCTTCCAGTTAAATCAGCCCCAGCATTTT. Protein sequence: CASSFQLNQPQHF. The chain is built from TRBV7-2 and TRBJ1-5; the D is unclear. V shed 3 bases and J shed 4 bases, with 7 bases lying between them. Germline values: CDR1 SGHTA, CDR2 FQGNSA. The CDR3 runs 13 residues.

This chain links TRBV6-5 with TRBJ1-4; no definite D call. This CDR3 is 13 amino acids long. CDR1 and CDR2 (germline): MNHEY, SVGAGI. Trimming removed 1 base from V and 9 bases from J, with 9 bases in between. The CDR3 sequence is CASSYLASQKLFF. The CDR3 DNA reads TGTGCCAGCAGTTACTTAGCTTCACAAAAACTGTTTTTT.

This clone was counted a single time. V is TRBV6-5 and J is TRBJ2-7, with 8 bases aligning to TRBD2. Germline values: CDR1 MNHEY, CDR2 SVGAGI. CDR3 length equals 14 residues. The V and J ends lost 7 bases and 4 bases, in that order; junction bases with no gene match: 9. CDR3 residues: CASTRSGSAYEQYF. The DNA for the CDR3 is TGTGCCAGCACAAGAAGCGGGAGTGCGTACGAGCAGTACTTC.

This chain connects TRBV4-3 to TRBJ1-2; the match to TRBD1 covers 12 bases. After removal of 6 bases from V and 4 bases from J, the junction contained 18 bases not matched to a gene. Germline V CDR1 and CDR2: LGHNA, YSLEER. This CDR3 region has 19 residues. Here the CDR3 reads CASSQSTRGTGGAGYGYTF. CDR3 nucleotides: TGCGCCAGCAGTCAATCTACAAGAGGGACAGGGGGCGCCGGCTATGGCTACACCTTC.

Only a few counts were recorded for this clone. The V call is TRBV27, the J call TRBJ1-2; 10 nucleotides agree with TRBD1. The CDR3 spans 15 residues. Per the germline V gene, CDR1 is MNHEY and CDR2 is SMNVEV (reference sequence). V shed 5 bases, J shed 8 bases, and the junction held 11 bases outside the gene matches. CDR3 sequence: CASSPWTGGLEGYTF. The CDR3 nucleotides are TGTGCCAGCAGTCCTTGGACAGGGGGATTGGAAGGCTACACCTTC.

The rearrangement joins TRBV5-6 to TRBJ2-4, with unresolved D. CDR1 is SGHDT, CDR2 YYEEEE, per germline. The CDR3 totals 15 residues. V gave up 0 bases and J gave up 1 base, with 8 bases separating them. This chain's CDR3 is CASSLGVSAKNIQYF. The DNA for the CDR3 is TGTGCCAGCAGCTTGGGTGTGAGTGCCAAAAACATTCAGTACTTC. The full variable domain, with the rest looked up from reference TRBV5-6 and TRBJ2-4, is DAGVTQSPTHLIKTRGQQVTLRCSPKSGHDTVSWYQQALGQGPQFIFQYYEEEERQRGNFPDRFSGHQFPNYSSELNVNALLLGDSALYLCASSLGVSAKNIQYFGAGTRLSVL.

The gene calls are TRBV25-1 and TRBJ1-2; D is undetermined. Germline V CDR1 and CDR2: MGHDK, SYGVNS. The V and J ends lost 0 bases and 4 bases respectively, with 9 bases between them. The CDR3 runs 14 residues. This CDR3 is CASSEYAGGYGYTF. The CDR3 DNA reads as TGTGCCAGCAGTGAATATGCCGGCGGCTATGGCTACACCTTC.

The chain is built from TRBV5-6 and TRBJ2-5, with D uncertain. This CDR3 has 15 amino acids. Trimming pared 2 bases from V and 1 base from J, leaving 12 bases between. Germline V gene data show CDR1 as SGHDT and CDR2 as YYEEEE. As DNA, the CDR3 is TGTGCCAGCAGCTTTAGGCAGGATGTCCAAGAGACCCAGTACTTC. This encodes CASSFRQDVQETQYF.

The genes are TRBV5-1 and TRBJ2-3; 7 bases map to TRBD1. This CDR3 contains 14 residues. Germline V gene data show CDR1 as SGHRS and CDR2 as YFSETQ. Losses at the gene ends were 0 bases for V and 4 bases for J; bases not matched to a gene: 2. CDR3 region: CASSLEGAADTQYF. CDR3 in DNA: TGCGCCAGCAGCTTGGAGGGGGCGGCAGATACGCAGTATTTT. Full variable domain (outside the CDR3, taken from reference TRBV5-1 and TRBJ2-3): KAGVTQTPRYLIKTRGQQVTLSCSPISGHRSVSWYQQTPGQGLQFLFEYFSETQRNKGNFPGRFSGRQFSNSRSEMNVSTLELGDSALYLCASSLEGAADTQYFGPGTRLTVL.

This clone was detected a few times. V is TRBV7-7 and J is TRBJ2-2; TRBD2 agrees at 7 bases. V was pared by 2 bases and J by 7 bases, with 1 base of the junction left unmatched. The CDR3 totals 13 residues. Looked up from germline, CDR1 is SSHAT and CDR2 is FNYEAQ (reference sequence). The DNA for the CDR3 is TGTGCCAGCAGCTTAAGGGAGGGCGGGGAGCTGTTTTTT. Translation gives CASSLREGGELFF. Combining the CDR3 with reference TRBV7-7 and TRBJ2-2 gives the whole variable domain GAGVSQSPRYKVTKRGQDVTLRCDPISSHATLYWYQQALGQGPEFLTYFNYEAQPDKSGLPSDRFSAERPEGSISTLTIQRTEQRDSAMYRCASSLREGGELFFGEGSRLTVL.

V and J are TRBV6-5 and TRBJ1-2, with TRBD1 matching 9 bases. V lost 0 bases, J lost 10 bases, and 12 bases stayed unmatched. The CDR3 runs to 16 residues. Germline lookup yields CDR1 MNHEY and CDR2 SVGAGI. This CDR3 reads CASSYSRTGGLIYYTF. The CDR3 coding sequence is TGTGCCAGCAGTTACTCGAGAACAGGGGGCTTAATTTACTACACCTTC.

For this clone: The CDR3 does not end in the conserved phenylalanine or tryptophan, so this is likely a read error. The chain is built from TRBV6-5 and TRBJ1-2; no firm D call. V lost 6 bases to trimming and J lost 3 bases, with 14 bases between them. The CDR3 sequence is 14 residues long. Germline CDR1 reads MNHEY; CDR2 reads SVGAGI. CDR3 sequence reads: CASSPQGDYYGYTS. CDR3 nucleotides: TGTGCCAGCAGCCCTCAAGGCGACTACTATGGCTACACCTCC.